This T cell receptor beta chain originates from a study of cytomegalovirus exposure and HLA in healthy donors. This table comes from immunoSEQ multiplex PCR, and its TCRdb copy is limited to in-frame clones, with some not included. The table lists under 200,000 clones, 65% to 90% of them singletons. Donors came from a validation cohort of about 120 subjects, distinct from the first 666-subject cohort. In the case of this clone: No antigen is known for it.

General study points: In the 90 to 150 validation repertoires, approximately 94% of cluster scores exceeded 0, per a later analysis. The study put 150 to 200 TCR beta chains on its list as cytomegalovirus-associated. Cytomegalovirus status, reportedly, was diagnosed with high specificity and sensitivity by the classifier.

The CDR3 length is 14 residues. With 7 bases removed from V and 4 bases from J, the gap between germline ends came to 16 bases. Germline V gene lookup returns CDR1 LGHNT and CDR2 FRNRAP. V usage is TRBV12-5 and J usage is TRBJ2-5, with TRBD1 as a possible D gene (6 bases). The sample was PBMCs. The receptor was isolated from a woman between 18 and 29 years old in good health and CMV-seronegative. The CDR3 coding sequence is TGTGCTAGTGTTCCCTCGGACAGCCTAGAGACCCAGTACTTC. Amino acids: CASVPSDSLETQYF.